These 2 T cell receptor beta chains were sequenced from one sample in a study of blood T cells in healthy people across ages. Through a sample-barcoded 5' primer and a J-beta primer mix, a second PCR was run for roughly 6 to 12 cycles. MiXCR was run by TCRdb on the 5' RACE reads, yielding one entry per CDR3 protein. This sample has almost 1 million distinct CDR3 sequences; roughly half occur once, and the top ten carry about 20%. Sequencing input: blood. The receptor source for this set is a woman aged 55-75 years in good health.

This clonotype has just one count. This sequence joins TRBV20-1 and TRBJ2-3, with 9 bases fitting TRBD2. Losses at the gene ends were 0 bases for V and 3 bases for J; bases not matched to a gene: 7. CDR3 length: 16 residues. In germline, CDR1 is DFQATT, CDR2 SNEGSKA (reference sequence). Here the CDR3 reads CSARDSSSGRTDTQYF. CDR3 bases: TGCAGTGCTAGAGATTCAAGTAGCGGGAGAACAGATACGCAGTATTTT.

This chain joins TRBV20-1 and TRBJ1-2; D uncertain. Germline V gene sequence: CDR1 DFQATT, CDR2 SNEGSKA (reference sequence). The CDR3 is made up of 15 amino acids. The germline V and J ends were trimmed by 1 base and 4 bases, with 16 bases remaining between them. The DNA for the CDR3 is TGCAGTGCTAGAGTTGGTCGGGAGGGTTCCTATGGCTACACCTTC. Translation gives CSARVGREGSYGYTF.